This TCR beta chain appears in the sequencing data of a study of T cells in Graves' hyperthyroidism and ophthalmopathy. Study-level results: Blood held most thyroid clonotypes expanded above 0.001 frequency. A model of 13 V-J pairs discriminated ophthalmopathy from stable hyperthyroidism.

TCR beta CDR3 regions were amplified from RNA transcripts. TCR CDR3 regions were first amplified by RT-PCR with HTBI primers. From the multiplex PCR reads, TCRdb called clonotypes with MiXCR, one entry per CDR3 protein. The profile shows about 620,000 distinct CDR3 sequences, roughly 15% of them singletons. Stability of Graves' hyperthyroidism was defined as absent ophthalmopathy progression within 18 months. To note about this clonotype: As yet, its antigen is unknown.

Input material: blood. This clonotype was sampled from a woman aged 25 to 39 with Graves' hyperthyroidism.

CDR3 in amino acids: CSASTLAGSYNEQFF. CDR3 bases: TGCAGTGCTAGCACGCTAGCGGGATCCTACAATGAGCAGTTCTTC. This chain links TRBV20-1 with TRBJ2-1; 9 bases are shared with TRBD2. The CDR3 sequence is 15 residues long. CDR1 and CDR2 (germline): DFQATT, SNEGSKA (reference sequence). The V segment lost 3 bases and the J segment 1 base; nucleotides outside the gene matches: 4.